This T cell receptor beta chain emerged from a study of early T cells in non-severe SARS-CoV-2 infection. Molecules of cDNA were individually given unique molecular identifiers that were attached to them. TCRdb fed the 5' RACE reads into MiXCR, producing one record per CDR3 protein. This table holds fewer than 80,000 distinct CDR3 sequences, roughly 8.2% found once. This clonotype was seen at least ten times. Germline V CDR1 and CDR2: DFQATT, SNEGSKA (reference sequence). V was pared by 5 bases and J by 1 base, with 7 bases of the junction left unmatched. This CDR3 has 14 residues. This chain links TRBV20-1 with TRBJ2-7; 8 bases agree with TRBD2. Sample: whole blood, taken at baseline. The sequence was obtained from an adult who was a healthcare worker with PCR-confirmed SARS-CoV-2 infection or an uninfected control (not recorded which). Written as DNA, the CDR3 is TGCAGTGCTGTGAAACTAGCGGCGTCCTACGAGCAGTACTTC. Amino acid sequence: CSAVKLAASYEQYF.